The entry below describes one T cell receptor beta chain. This entry comes from a study of shared clonotypes between healthy human individuals. Here immunoSEQ multiplex PCR was the method, and the copy in TCRdb shows in-frame clones only, minus some. Seen here are fewer than 650,000 clones, around 80% observed once, and the top ten hold approximately 12%. The germline V gene encodes CDR1 KGHSH and CDR2 LQKENI. CDR3 size: 19 residues. Trimming took 0 bases from V and 3 from J; bases not matched to a gene: 9. This receptor was obtained from a woman aged 40-49 years in good health. Some clones in this sample may be carry-over from other donors' samples. The V call is TRBV18, the J call TRBJ2-2; 11 nucleotides agree with TRBD2. The specimen sequenced was PBMCs. The CDR3 loop is CASSPPKLAGARDTGELFF. CDR3 nucleotide sequence: TGTGCCAGCTCACCACCGAAACTAGCGGGAGCGAGGGACACCGGGGAGCTGTTTTTT.